The entry below gives a single TCR beta chain sequence along with its context. One end of the junction fails to match germline, which may point to a read error. The CDR3 sequence is 14 residues long. The germline V gene has CDR1 MDHEN and CDR2 SYDVKM. MiXCR, applied by TCRdb to the RACE reads, yields one record per CDR3 protein. This table holds some 400,000 distinct CDR3 sequences, roughly 5% found once. Sample time point: pre-sensitization, week 0. Treatment here: therapeutic diphenylcyclopropenone sensitization with weekly scalp DPC. The data stem from a study of human T cells and chemical hapten exposure. About the study: Patients having alopecia areata, totalis or universalis were mostly female. Largely, small differences in pooled library volume made per-sample TCR yields vary.

The sample here was whole blood, taken in connection with sensitization to the hapten diphenylcyclopropenone (DPC). The source is a woman in her forties or fifties with alopecia areata. Some clones in this sample may be carry-over from other donors' samples. This rearrangement joins TRBV28 to TRBJ2-7; TRBD2 matches at 12 bases. CDR3 DNA: TGTGCCAGCACAGGACTAGCGGGATATAGTGAGCGGTACTTC. This encodes CASTGLAGYSERYF.